This TCR beta chain came from a study of identical twins. TCRdb reprocessed the 5' RACE reads via MiXCR and lists one record per CDR3 protein. The table lists 690,000 or so distinct CDR3 sequences, under 9% of them singletons. V was pared by 3 bases and J by 2 bases, with 9 bases between. The CDR3 sequence is 15 residues long. Germline V gene data show CDR1 as SGHRS and CDR2 as YFSETQ. This same sample was also part of a study on yellow fever vaccine responses in identical twins.

Sequenced sample: PBMCs. This chain joins TRBV5-1 and TRBJ2-6, with D possibly being TRBD2 (6 bases). The TCR sequence derives from a young woman in good health. The CDR3 here is CASSSSGAGANVLTF. The CDR3 DNA reads as TGCGCCAGCAGCTCGTCGGGGGCTGGGGCCAACGTCCTGACTTTC.